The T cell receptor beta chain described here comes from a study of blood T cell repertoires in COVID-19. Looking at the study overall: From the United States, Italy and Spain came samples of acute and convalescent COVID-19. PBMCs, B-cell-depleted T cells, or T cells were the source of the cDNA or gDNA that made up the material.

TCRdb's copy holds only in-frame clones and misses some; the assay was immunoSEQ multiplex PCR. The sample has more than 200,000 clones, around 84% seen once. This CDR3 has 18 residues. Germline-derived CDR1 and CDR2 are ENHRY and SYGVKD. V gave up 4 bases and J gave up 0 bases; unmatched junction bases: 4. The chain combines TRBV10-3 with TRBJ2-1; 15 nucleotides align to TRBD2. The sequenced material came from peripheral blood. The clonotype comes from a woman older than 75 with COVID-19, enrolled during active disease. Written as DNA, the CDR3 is TGTGCCATCAGTGGGGGACTAGCGGGGGGCTTCTCCTACAATGAGCAGTTCTTC. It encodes CAISGGLAGGFSYNEQFF.